The 6 T cell receptor beta chains given below trace back to one sample, sequenced in a study of CXCR3-negative and CXCR3-positive naive CD8 T cells. All TRB cDNA libraries came from 5' RACE performed with UMI labels. TCRdb re-called the 5' RACE reads and gives one entry per CDR3 protein, without DNA. The table for this sample gives roughly 140,000 distinct CDR3 sequences. General study findings and limits: Hydrophobicity was higher for TRB CDR3s found in CXCR3-positive naive cells than in CXCR3-negative naive cells.

These receptors' antigens are unknown. The specimen sequenced was naive CXCR3+ CD8+ T cells from blood. The sample's subset: CD45RO-CCR7+CD27+CD95- naive CD8+ T cells expressing CXCR3 (TNR3+). These receptors all come from a human donor in good health. Some clones in this sample may be carry-over from other donors' samples.

The chain joins TRBV11-3 to TRBJ2-6. Germline-derived CDR1 and CDR2 are SGHNT and YENEEA. The CDR3 spans 17 residues. The CDR3 loop reads CASSLGAKGIGANVLTF. The full variable domain, its missing parts supplied by reference TRBV11-3 and TRBJ2-6, is EAGVVQSPRYKIIEKKQPVAFWCNPISGHNTLYWYLQNLGQGPELLIRYENEEAVDDSQLPKDRFSAERLKGVDSTLKIQPAELGDSAVYLCASSLGAKGIGANVLTFGAGSRLTVL.

The J gene is TRBJ1-2, the V gene TRBV15; the TCRdb call, TRBD1, lacks DNA for checking. The CDR3 length is 17 residues. Germline V gene data show CDR1 as LNHNV and CDR2 as YYDKDF (reference sequence). CDR3 in amino acids: CATSIPGTGGENYGYTF.

The J gene is TRBJ2-1, the V gene TRBV19; without DNA, the TCRdb call of TRBD1 cannot be checked. The CDR3 runs 14 residues. CDR1 and CDR2 (germline): LNHDA, SQIVND (reference sequence). The CDR3: CASSWTGAFNEQFF.

The V call is TRBV19, the J call TRBJ2-2. Germline CDR1 and CDR2: LNHDA and SQIVND (reference sequence). The CDR3 sequence is 13 residues long. The CDR3 is CASSRENTGELFF.

V and J are TRBV5-6 and TRBJ2-7; without DNA, the TCRdb call of TRBD1 cannot be checked. Germline CDR1 and CDR2: SGHDT and YYEEEE. This CDR3 spans 14 amino acids. CDR3 amino acids: CACSFGNRDYEQYF.

The gene calls are TRBV6-2 or TRBV6-3 and TRBJ1-2; the D call of TRBD1 rests on TCRdb alone, since no DNA is present to check it. The germline V gene has CDR1 MNHEY and CDR2 SVGEGT. This CDR3 is 11 amino acids long. CDR3 in amino acids: CASSPGNGYTF.